This T cell receptor beta chain was obtained from a study of technical replicates of blood from several donors. The method was immunoSEQ multiplex PCR; TCRdb's version includes in-frame clones alone and lacks a portion of them. The sample records more than 65,000 clones, roughly 92% being singletons. CDR3 length: 15 amino acids. Germline V gives CDR1 SGHNT, CDR2 YYREEE (reference sequence). V dropped 4 bases and J dropped 7; count of bases not matched to a gene: 6. The sequenced sample consisted of T cells isolated from PBMCs. The receptor was derived from a human donor in good health. The gene calls are TRBV5-4 and TRBJ2-6; 9 positions match TRBD1. The CDR3 bases are TGTGCCAGCAGCCCGGGACAGGGTTCCGCCAACGTCCTGACTTTC. This translates into CASSPGQGSANVLTF.